Below are 25 T cell receptor beta chains sequenced from a single sample in a study of T-cell reconstitution after alpha-beta-depleted transplantation in children (TCRdb year 2016). Library method: PCR. The sample was run on an Illumina HiSeq 2500. To normalize quantification of the TCRbeta repertoire, the TCR libraries were built with molecular barcoding that relied on unique molecular identifiers. TCRdb ran its own pipeline on the public reads, namely fastp trimming at Q25 and MiXCR clone calling, and kept in-frame beta chains. Every entry covers one CDR3 protein and lists the most common genes and DNA from its rows. Recorded for this sample are roughly 500,000 distinct CDR3 sequences; 32% of them occurred a single time. Of the sample, around 2.5% falls within the top ten clones. The sample was PBMCs from the stem cell graft donor, taken from the stem cell graft. The receptors were gathered from a human donor who donated a stem cell graft to a child with aplastic anemia.

The chain couples TRBV7-9 to TRBJ2-3; 9 bases match TRBD2. Germline V gene data show CDR1 as SEHNR and CDR2 as FQNEAQ (reference sequence). The CDR3 is made up of 14 amino acids. Trimming cost V 11 bases and J 6 bases; bases outside gene matches: 12. The CDR3 loop reads CAGRISGSRDTQYF. CDR3 nucleotides: TGTGCCGGAAGAATTAGCGGGAGTCGGGATACGCAGTATTTT.

V and J are TRBV15 and TRBJ1-5; D gene unclear. The CDR3 consists of 12 residues. Germline CDR1 LNHNV, CDR2 YYDKDF (reference sequence). V lost 0 bases to trimming and J lost 5 bases, with 2 bases between them. The CDR3: CATSREYQPQHF. The CDR3 DNA is TGTGCCACCAGCAGAGAATATCAGCCCCAGCATTTT. Together with reference TRBV15 and TRBJ1-5, the CDR3 gives the full variable domain: DAMVIQNPRYQVTQFGKPVTLSCSQTLNHNVMYWYQQKSSQAPKLLFHYYDKDFNNEADTPDNFQSRRPNTSFCFLDIRSPGLGDTAMYLCATSREYQPQHFGDGTRLSIL.

J is TRBJ2-1 and V is TRBV18; 13 nucleotides line up with TRBD2. CDR1 and CDR2 from the germline V gene are KGHSH and LQKENI. V was pared by 10 bases and J by 0 bases, with 3 bases of the junction left unmatched. This CDR3 contains 15 residues. The CDR3 bases are TGTGCCACACGGACTAGCGGGAGCTCCTACAATGAGCAGTTCTTC. Amino acid sequence: CATRTSGSSYNEQFF.

CDR3 DNA sequence: TGTGCCACCCGGACTAGCGGTTTCTACAATGAGCAGTTCTTC. This sequence encodes CATRTSGFYNEQFF. This chain links TRBV6-1 with TRBJ2-1; 10 nucleotides align to TRBD2. Per germline, CDR1 MNHNS and CDR2 SASEGT. CDR3 length: 14 residues. The ends lost 10 bases at V and 3 bases at J; junction bases unmatched: 6.

CDR3 residues: CASSLVQEVWFF. The CDR3 DNA reads as TGTGCCAGCAGCTTAGTACAGGAGGTCTGGTTCTTC. V is TRBV7-8 and J is TRBJ2-1; TRBD1 or TRBD2 may be the D gene (5 bases each). This CDR3 has 12 residues. Trimming left V 1 base short and J 15 bases short, with 13 bases between. Germline V gives CDR1 SGHVS, CDR2 FQNEAQ.

This clonotype was seen a few times. V and J are TRBV27 and TRBJ2-5, with D perhaps TRBD1 (7 bases). In germline, CDR1 is MNHEY, CDR2 SMNVEV (reference sequence). There are 15 residues in the CDR3. The V gene lost 10 bases and the J gene lost 4 bases, with 22 bases spanning the gap. DNA of the CDR3: TGTGCCACCAGGGGGGAGAGGAGTAGGGTAGAGACCCAGTACTTC. Translation gives CATRGERSRVETQYF.

This clonotype occurred a few times. The chain employs TRBV5-1 and TRBJ2-2, with D maybe TRBD2 (6 bases). Per germline, CDR1 SGHRS and CDR2 YFSETQ. Trimming cost V 1 base and J 2 bases, with 12 bases left between them. The CDR3 runs 16 residues. CDR3 region: CASSLTGTFNTGELFF. The CDR3, as DNA: TGCGCCAGCAGCTTGACCGGGACTTTCAACACCGGGGAGCTGTTTTTT.

This clonotype was seen a few times. The chain recombines TRBV29-1 with TRBJ1-2; perhaps TRBD1 as D (6 bases). In germline, CDR1 is SQVTM, CDR2 ANQGSEA. CDR3 size: 11 residues. V was clipped by 6 bases and J by 8 bases, with 13 bases between them. This CDR3 reads CSVGTGAGYTF. The DNA of the CDR3 is TGCAGCGTGGGGACGGGGGCAGGCTACACCTTC.

This sequence joins TRBV29-1 and TRBJ1-3; D ambiguous. The CDR3 spans 12 residues. From germline, CDR1 is SQVTM and CDR2 ANQGSEA. Trimming took off 2 bases at V and 4 bases at J, with 6 bases between the two ends. The DNA for the CDR3 is TGCAGCGTTGAAACCGACGGAAACACCATATATTTT. Translation: CSVETDGNTIYF.

The sample holds a few counts of this clonotype. The chain employs TRBV6-4 and TRBJ1-2; D not certain. V lost 2 bases and J lost 2, with 3 bases in between. The CDR3 extends over 12 amino acids. CDR1 and CDR2 (germline): MRHNA, SNTAGT. The CDR3 loop is CASSDGNYGYTF. The CDR3 nucleotides read TGTGCCAGCAGTGACGGAAACTATGGCTACACCTTC.

A word on this clonotype: The germline gene is not matched at one end of the junction; a read error may be the cause. Here the CDR3 reads CASSQTTGSGANGLTF. The CDR3 region has the DNA TGCGCCAGCAGCCAAACTACAGGGTCTGGGGCCAACGGCCTGACTTTC. This chain joins TRBV4-3 and TRBJ2-6; tentative D call: TRBD1 (6 bases). Germline V gene data show CDR1 as LGHNA and CDR2 as YSLEER. The CDR3 is 16 residues long.

The chain joins TRBV20-1 to TRBJ2-1; D possibly uses TRBD1 or TRBD2 (5 bases each). V dropped 5 bases and J dropped 7 bases, with 12 bases sitting between them. Germline V gene data show CDR1 as DFQATT and CDR2 as SNEGSKA (reference sequence). The CDR3 runs 12 residues. The CDR3 bases are TGCAGTGCTGAGGGGTCTTGGAATGAGCAGTTCTTC. Protein sequence: CSAEGSWNEQFF.

The chain is built from TRBV29-1 and TRBJ2-7; TRBD1 agrees at 8 bases. This CDR3 is built from 13 residues. The ends lost 6 bases at V and 3 bases at J; junction bases unmatched: 7. In germline, CDR1 is SQVTM, CDR2 ANQGSEA. As DNA, the CDR3 is TGCAGCGTCGGACAGGGTAGGAGCTACGAGCAGTACTTC. Translation gives CSVGQGRSYEQYF.

This sequence joins TRBV7-2 and TRBJ2-3, with unresolved D. Germline V lookup: CDR1 SGHTA, CDR2 FQGNSA. Trimming pared 6 bases from V and 3 bases from J, leaving 10 bases between. This CDR3 is built from 13 residues. The CDR3 sequence is CASSFQETDTQYF. The DNA for the CDR3 is TGTGCCAGCAGTTTCCAGGAGACAGATACGCAGTATTTT.

This clonotype was detected only a few times. The V call is TRBV20-1, the J call TRBJ1-5, with 9 bases fitting TRBD1. With 1 base clipped from V and 3 bases from J, the junction kept 10 bases outside the gene matches. The CDR3 extends over 17 amino acids. CDR1 and CDR2 from the germline V gene are DFQATT and SNEGSKA (reference sequence). The chain's CDR3 is CSARVPPGQGDNQPQHF. Written as DNA, the CDR3 is TGCAGTGCTAGAGTTCCACCGGGACAGGGTGACAATCAGCCCCAGCATTTT.

V is TRBV9 and J is TRBJ1-6; 8 nucleotides match TRBD1. In germline, CDR1 is SGDLS, CDR2 YYNGEE. The J segment lost 13 bases and the V segment lost 2 bases, leaving 17 bases of the junction unmatched. This CDR3 has 17 amino acids. CDR3 bases: TGTGCCAGCAGCGTTATGGATCGCGGGACAGGAACGAACCCCCTCCACTTT. Translation gives CASSVMDRGTGTNPLHF.

There are a few counts of this clonotype. V and J are TRBV29-1 and TRBJ1-2, with 10 bases identical to TRBD1. Losses at the gene ends were 6 bases for V and 1 base for J; bases not matched to a gene: 2. The CDR3 has 13 amino acids. The germline gives CDR1 SQVTM, CDR2 ANQGSEA. CDR3 bases: TGCAGCGTCGGACAGGGGGTTAACTATGGCTACACCTTC. Its protein is CSVGQGVNYGYTF.

CDR3 sequence reads: CAGSVTGGGEQYV. The CDR3 bases are TGTGCCGGCAGTGTGACAGGGGGCGGCGAGCAGTACGTC. The chain employs TRBV25-1 and TRBJ2-7; 10 positions match TRBD1. This CDR3 region has 13 residues. Germline V CDR1 and CDR2: MGHDK, SYGVNS.

DNA for the CDR3: TGTGCCACCAGTGACACCCTCCAAGGGGCAGGGCAAGAGACCCAGTACTTC. It translates to CATSDTLQGAGQETQYF. The V gene is TRBV24-1, the J gene TRBJ2-5; D is perhaps TRBD1 (5 bases). The CDR3 is made up of 17 amino acids. Trimming removed 4 bases from V and 2 bases from J, with 19 bases in between. CDR1 KGHDR and CDR2 SFDVKD come from the germline V gene.

This clonotype appeared a few times. The chain links TRBV29-1 to TRBJ2-7; D is ambiguous. V dropped 6 bases and J dropped 5 bases, with 11 bases sitting between them. This CDR3 has 11 amino acids. Germline CDR1 reads SQVTM; CDR2 reads ANQGSEA. CDR3: CSVQPNHEQYF. The DNA of the CDR3 is TGCAGCGTCCAGCCCAACCACGAGCAGTACTTC.

V and J are TRBV9 and TRBJ1-4; 9 positions agree with TRBD1. Trimming took 4 bases from V and 5 from J; bases not matched to a gene: 6. The germline V gene has CDR1 SGDLS and CDR2 YYNGEE. CDR3 length: 15 residues. Written as DNA, the CDR3 is TGTGCCAGCAGCCCGTGGGACAGGGTGAATGAAAAACTGTTTTTT. It is translated as CASSPWDRVNEKLFF.

The chain uses TRBV14 and TRBJ2-1; D may correspond to TRBD1 or TRBD2 (6 bases each). The CDR3 is 13 residues long. Looked up from germline, CDR1 is SGHDN and CDR2 is FVKESK. V lost 3 bases to trimming and J lost 9 bases, with 12 bases between them. The CDR3 nucleotides are TGTGCCAGCAGCCAGGATGGGGGGCGTGAGCAGTTCTTC. Translating gives CASSQDGGREQFF.

This clonotype was counted at least ten times. The rearrangement links TRBV20-1 to TRBJ1-1, with a weak D call TRBD1 (5 bases). CDR3 length: 16 amino acids. V dropped 1 base and J dropped 6 bases, with 21 bases sitting between them. Germline CDR1 and CDR2: DFQATT and SNEGSKA (reference sequence). CDR3 residues: CSARAGGMIVYSEAFF. The CDR3 region has the DNA TGCAGTGCTAGAGCGGGGGGTATGATAGTTTATTCTGAAGCTTTCTTT.

This clonotype has just a few counts. The DNA of the CDR3 is TGTGCCAGTAGTACCAGACAGGGTGGCACCGGGGAGCTGTTTTTT. Translation: CASSTRQGGTGELFF. The chain is built from TRBV19 and TRBJ2-2; 7 bases align to TRBD1. The CDR3 is 15 amino acids. Germline CDR1 LNHDA, CDR2 SQIVND (reference sequence). The V gene end was trimmed by 4 bases and the J gene end by 4 bases; junction bases not matched to a gene: 6. The full variable domain, with the rest looked up from reference TRBV19 and TRBJ2-2, is DGGITQSPKYLFRKEGQNVTLSCEQNLNHDAMYWYRQDPGQGLRLIYYSQIVNDFQKGDIAEGYSVSREKKESFPLTVTSAQKNPTAFYLCASSTRQGGTGELFFGEGSRLTVL.

This clonotype has more than one count but fewer than ten. The chain links TRBV20-1 to TRBJ2-1; D gene unclear. The CDR3 runs 15 residues. The germline V gene has CDR1 DFQATT and CDR2 SNEGSKA (reference sequence). Trimming removed 6 bases from V and 7 bases from J, with 22 bases in between. The CDR3 loop is CSAPNVARLGNEQFF. The CDR3 DNA reads as TGCAGTGCCCCCAACGTTGCTCGCCTCGGGAATGAGCAGTTCTTC.